What follows are 24 T cell receptor beta chains derived from one specimen sequenced in a study of regulatory T cells in long-lasting Graves disease. Time point given: newly diagnosed GD, antithyroid drugs for less than 3 months. Preparation of the TCR library used RNA extracted from PBMCs. Arm-PCR of CDR3 regions with iRepertoire HTBI primers generated TCR beta libraries. TCRdb reprocessed the multiplex PCR reads via MiXCR and lists one record per CDR3 protein. This sample has around 480,000 distinct CDR3 sequences, with around 16% found just once. These data were also filed under a second study, of T cells in Graves' hyperthyroidism and ophthalmopathy.

The sample was peripheral blood mononuclear cells (PBMCs), taken at new diagnosis, from a patient treated with antithyroid drugs. These receptors were collected from a woman aged 35-65 years with Graves disease.

In this sample, this clonotype turned up many times. The V and J genes are TRBV28 and TRBJ2-3, with TRBD1 as a possible D gene (7 bases). V lost 10 bases to trimming and J lost 0 bases, with 14 bases between them. The CDR3 is 14 residues long. The germline V gene has CDR1 MDHEN and CDR2 SYDVKM. The CDR3, as DNA: TGTGCCACCCTCAGGGGGACTAGCACAGATACGCAGTATTTT. Its translation is CATLRGTSTDTQYF.

The chain uses TRBV20-1 and TRBJ2-3, with TRBD2 matching 10 bases. Per the germline V gene, CDR1 is DFQATT and CDR2 is SNEGSKA (reference sequence). J was trimmed by 6 bases and V by 0 bases; bases with no gene match: 9. This CDR3 is built from 16 residues. The CDR3 sequence is CSARDDASGGGDTQYF. DNA for the CDR3: TGCAGTGCTAGAGATGATGCTAGCGGGGGCGGGGATACGCAGTATTTT.

This clonotype was seen many times. This sequence joins TRBV24-1 and TRBJ2-2, with a weak D call TRBD2 (6 bases). The CDR3 consists of 15 residues. V was clipped by 4 bases and J by 3 bases, with 11 bases between them. Looked up from germline, CDR1 is KGHDR and CDR2 is SFDVKD. The CDR3 loop is CATSERGRDTGELFF. DNA for the CDR3: TGTGCCACCAGTGAGCGGGGCAGAGACACCGGGGAGCTGTTTTTT.

The chain joins TRBV4-1 to TRBJ2-4; 9 bases match TRBD2. The ends lost 0 bases at V and 6 bases at J; junction bases unmatched: 3. The V gene's germline CDR1 is MGHRA and CDR2 YSYEKL. The CDR3 is 15 residues long. CDR3 region: CASSQERGGPNIQYF. In nucleotides, the CDR3 is TGCGCCAGCAGCCAAGAGCGGGGGGGCCCAAACATTCAGTACTTC.

The chain couples TRBV6-5 to TRBJ2-7; D may correspond to TRBD1 or TRBD2 (5 bases each). V was trimmed by 0 bases and J by 0 bases, leaving 6 bases between them. This CDR3 region has 14 residues. CDR1 is MNHEY and CDR2 is SVGAGI in the germline V gene. The DNA of the CDR3 is TGTGCCAGCAGTTACTCGGGGGTCTCCTACGAGCAGTACTTC. Encoded protein: CASSYSGVSYEQYF.

J is TRBJ1-4 and V is TRBV2; 7 nucleotides align to TRBD1. This CDR3 has 15 residues. The junction had 6 bases not matched to a gene; V was cut back by 4 bases and J by 4 bases. In germline, CDR1 is SNHLY, CDR2 FYNNEI. Here the CDR3 reads CASSGPGQLNEKLFF. The CDR3 nucleotides read TGTGCCAGCAGTGGCCCGGGACAGCTTAATGAAAAACTGTTTTTT. Supplemented by reference TRBV2 and TRBJ1-4, the full variable domain reads EPEVTQTPSHQVTQMGQEVILRCVPISNHLYFYWYRQILGQKVEFLVSFYNNEISEKSEIFDDQFSVERPDGSNFTLKIRSTKLEDSAMYFCASSGPGQLNEKLFFGSGTQLSVL.

The V gene is TRBV7-9, the J gene TRBJ2-7; D might be TRBD1 or TRBD2, each matching 5 bases. The ends were cut back, 5 bases at V and 1 base at J, with 15 bases in the middle. Germline V lookup: CDR1 SEHNR, CDR2 FQNEAQ (reference sequence). This CDR3 is built from 15 residues. CDR3 DNA: TGTGCCAGCAGCCAGGGACCCCAAGGGTCCTACGAGCAGTACTTC. The encoded protein is CASSQGPQGSYEQYF.

At least ten counts were recorded for this clonotype. The chain carries TRBV2 and TRBJ1-2; a possible D gene is TRBD1 (5 bases). The CDR3 consists of 15 residues. V lost 4 bases and J 4 bases, leaving 16 bases between the germline ends. CDR1 and CDR2 from the germline V gene are SNHLY and FYNNEI. CDR3 DNA sequence: TGTGCCAGCAGTGTGGGCCAGGGACCGTCCTATGGCTACACCTTC. Its protein product is CASSVGQGPSYGYTF. The full variable domain, with the rest looked up from reference TRBV2 and TRBJ1-2, is EPEVTQTPSHQVTQMGQEVILRCVPISNHLYFYWYRQILGQKVEFLVSFYNNEISEKSEIFDDQFSVERPDGSNFTLKIRSTKLEDSAMYFCASSVGQGPSYGYTFGSGTRLTVV.

This clonotype was observed many times. The J gene is TRBJ2-1, the V gene TRBV12-3 or TRBV12-4, with 12 bases identical to TRBD2. Trimming at V came to 3 bases and at J to 0 bases, leaving 6 bases not matched to a gene. This CDR3 region has 18 residues. The CDR3 is CASSFPSGGGSSYNEQFF. The DNA for the CDR3 is TGTGCCAGCAGTTTTCCTAGCGGGGGGGGGAGCTCCTACAATGAGCAGTTCTTC.

There are many counts of this clonotype. The rearrangement joins TRBV20-1 to TRBJ1-1, with D possibly TRBD1 on 6 matching bases. CDR1 and CDR2 from the germline V gene are DFQATT and SNEGSKA (reference sequence). CDR3 length equals 12 residues. V was clipped by 6 bases and J by 3 bases, with 11 bases between them. The CDR3 region is CSATDSHTEAFF. In DNA, the CDR3 is TGCAGTGCAACGGACAGTCACACTGAAGCTTTCTTT.

This clonotype was detected ten times or more. V gene TRBV2 combines with J gene TRBJ2-1, with D hard to call. CDR3 length: 13 amino acids. Trimming removed 5 bases from V and 4 bases from J, with 9 bases in between. Per the germline V gene, CDR1 is SNHLY and CDR2 is FYNNEI. Here the CDR3 DNA reads TGTGCCAGCAGTATGGACGGATACAATGAGCAGTTCTTC. As protein: CASSMDGYNEQFF.

Ten or more counts support this clonotype. The V gene is TRBV28, the J gene TRBJ2-7, with TRBD1 matching over 10 bases. V gave up 9 bases and J gave up 6 bases; unmatched junction bases: 8. The length of the CDR3 is 13 residues. Germline CDR1 MDHEN, CDR2 SYDVKM. The CDR3 region has the DNA TGTGCCAGTTGGAGGGACAGGGGAGGCGAGCAGTACTTC. It encodes CASWRDRGGEQYF.

The V and J genes are TRBV19 and TRBJ2-5; no clear D gene. Trimming left V 3 bases short and J 0 bases short, with 5 bases between. There are 13 residues in the CDR3. From germline, CDR1 is LNHDA and CDR2 SQIVND (reference sequence). CDR3 nucleotides: TGTGCCAGTAGTATCTTCCACCAAGAGACCCAGTACTTC. Encoded protein: CASSIFHQETQYF.

This clonotype was picked up many times. V gene TRBV2 combines with J gene TRBJ1-1; D remains unclear. The V gene's germline CDR1 is SNHLY and CDR2 FYNNEI. Deletions cut 4 bases from V and 1 base from J, with 7 bases between. The CDR3 has 13 amino acids. CDR3 in DNA: TGTGCCAGCAGTGGCGACGGGAACACTGAAGCTTTCTTT. It yields the protein CASSGDGNTEAFF.

The V call is TRBV12-3 or TRBV12-4, the J call TRBJ2-3; D possibly corresponds to TRBD2 (7 bases). Between the trimmed V and J ends, which lost 8 bases and 8 bases, there was a span of 14 bases. CDR3 size: 12 residues. This CDR3 reads CASRDTGGTQYF. CDR3 bases: TGTGCCAGCCGGGACACGGGGGGTACGCAGTATTTT.

The V call is TRBV12-3 or TRBV12-4, the J call TRBJ1-2, with D maybe TRBD1 (6 bases). The CDR3 has 14 residues. Trimming removed 3 bases from V and 7 bases from J, with 15 bases in between. CDR3 amino acids: CASSLWGAESGYTF. CDR3 in DNA: TGTGCCAGCAGTTTGTGGGGGGCGGAAAGTGGCTACACCTTC.

This clonotype was detected a few times. J is TRBJ2-2 and V is TRBV13, with D hard to call. The CDR3 spans 12 residues. Per germline, CDR1 PRHDT and CDR2 FYEKMQ (reference sequence). Trimming pared 4 bases from V and 6 bases from J, leaving 6 bases between. The CDR3 region has the DNA TGTGCCAGCAGCTCACGGCCCGGGGAGCTGTTTTTT. Its translation: CASSSRPGELFF.

The V and J genes are TRBV20-1 and TRBJ1-2; 7 positions match TRBD1. V dropped 5 bases and J dropped 8; count of bases not matched to a gene: 17. Germline CDR1 reads DFQATT; CDR2 reads SNEGSKA (reference sequence). The CDR3 covers 15 residues. The CDR3 nucleotides are TGCAGTGCTCCACTGATCAGGGGGGAAAGAAGCGGCTACACCTTC. This codes for CSAPLIRGERSGYTF.

This clonotype was seen a handful of times. The CDR3 nucleotides read TGTGCCATCAGTGAGCCCGGACTAGGAACAGATACGCAGTATTTT. Translated, it gives CAISEPGLGTDTQYF. The rearrangement joins TRBV10-3 to TRBJ2-3; 7 bases fit TRBD2. The J segment lost 3 bases and the V segment lost 2 bases, leaving 5 bases of the junction unmatched. Germline V gene data show CDR1 as ENHRY and CDR2 as SYGVKD. The CDR3 totals 15 residues.

Ten or more counts support this clonotype. The rearrangement uses TRBV5-1 and TRBJ2-7; TRBD2 matches 11 bases. J was trimmed by 4 bases and V by 1 base; bases with no gene match: 4. Looked up from germline, CDR1 is SGHRS and CDR2 is YFSETQ. CDR3 length: 15 amino acids. As DNA, the CDR3 is TGCGCCAGCAGCTTGTTTACTAGCGGGGGATACGAGCAGTACTTC. Amino acid sequence: CASSLFTSGGYEQYF.

This clonotype was counted ten times or more. The gene calls are TRBV12-3 or TRBV12-4 and TRBJ1-6, with 7 bases fitting TRBD1. This CDR3 comprises 14 residues. J lost 8 bases, V lost 6 bases, and 7 bases had no gene match. CDR3 DNA: TGTGCCAGCAGCCCTGACAGGGCGTATTCACCCCTCCACTTT. It is translated as CASSPDRAYSPLHF.

This chain uses TRBV20-1 with TRBJ2-2, with D possibly being TRBD1 or TRBD2 (8 bases each). The V end lost 6 bases, the J end lost 6 bases, and 17 bases lay between the germline ends. Germline loops: CDR1 DFQATT, CDR2 SNEGSKA (reference sequence). The CDR3 totals 14 residues. CDR3 nucleotides: TGCAGTGCCCAGCGGGGGACAGGCCCCGGGGAGCTGTTTTTT. Translation gives CSAQRGTGPGELFF.

This clonotype appeared many times. The rearrangement joins TRBV5-1 to TRBJ2-5; TRBD2 agrees at 13 bases. The V gene's germline CDR1 is SGHRS and CDR2 YFSETQ. This CDR3 has 15 amino acids. With V trimmed by 3 bases and J by 5 bases, 4 bases remained unmatched. DNA of the CDR3: TGCGCCAGCAGCTCCGGGACTAGCGGGATTGAGACCCAGTACTTC. Its translation: CASSSGTSGIETQYF.

This clonotype came up many times. This chain joins TRBV20-1 and TRBJ1-1; 7 positions match TRBD1. The CDR3 is 13 residues long. V was pared by 6 bases and J by 5 bases, with 9 bases of the junction left unmatched. Germline values: CDR1 DFQATT, CDR2 SNEGSKA (reference sequence). The CDR3 DNA sequence: TGCAGTGCCAAGACAGGGAAGGTAACTGAAGCTTTCTTT. This translates into CSAKTGKVTEAFF.